The next 23 T cell receptor beta chains were all read from a single sample in a study of T cell responses to AZD1222 COVID-19 vaccine. Libraries were prepared by immunoSEQ multiplex PCR; TCRdb keeps only in-frame clonotypes and omits some of them. The sample lists 70,000 to 95,000 clones, about 89% occurring once. This specimen consisted of peripheral blood, obtained 28 days after the second AZD1222 dose. All receptors come from an adult who received the AZD1222 COVID-19 vaccine.

CDR3 coding DNA: TGTGCCAGCAGCCAAGAGGGGGGCCGGCCCAATGAGCAGTTCTTC. Its translation is CASSQEGGRPNEQFF. The gene calls are TRBV4-2 and TRBJ2-1; D possibly uses TRBD1 or TRBD2 (6 bases each). Germline V gene data show CDR1 as LGHNA and CDR2 as YNFKEQ. V was pared by 0 bases and J by 6 bases, with 12 bases between. The CDR3 has 15 residues.

This chain connects TRBV2 to TRBJ2-3; 12 bases align to TRBD2. Germline trimming cut 5 bases from V and 5 bases from J; bases unmatched to any gene: 11. Germline CDR1 is SNHLY and CDR2 is FYNNEI. This CDR3 has 17 amino acids. The CDR3 is CASSPTGLAGGQDTQYF. In nucleotides, the CDR3 is TGTGCCAGCAGTCCAACCGGGCTAGCGGGGGGGCAAGATACGCAGTATTTT.

This chain links TRBV2 with TRBJ1-1, with D possibly matching TRBD1 (6 bases). V dropped 7 bases and J dropped 1 base, with 10 bases sitting between them. The CDR3 consists of 13 residues. CDR1 is SNHLY and CDR2 is FYNNEI in the germline V gene. The CDR3 DNA sequence: TGTGCCAGCACGGGGGCGAGGAACACTGAAGCTTTCTTT. This translates into CASTGARNTEAFF.

The chain employs TRBV6-6 and TRBJ1-2; 7 bases are a match to TRBD1. Germline V CDR1 and CDR2: MNHNY, SVGAGI (reference sequence). Trimming cost V 10 bases and J 5 bases; bases outside gene matches: 10. This CDR3 has 13 residues. CDR3 sequence (DNA): TGTGCCACCCGGGACAGCCCTTTATATGGCTACACCTTC. This gives the protein CATRDSPLYGYTF.

The CDR3, as DNA: TGCGCCAGCAGCCAAGAGACGGCAGGGGGCACCGGGGAGCTGTTTTTT. Translated: CASSQETAGGTGELFF. This chain links TRBV4-1 with TRBJ2-2; 7 positions agree with TRBD1. Germline V gene lookup returns CDR1 MGHRA and CDR2 YSYEKL. V gave up 0 bases and J gave up 4 bases; unmatched junction bases: 5. The CDR3 extends over 16 amino acids.

The chain is built from TRBV30 and TRBJ1-2; D possibly corresponds to TRBD1 (5 bases). CDR3 size: 15 residues. Deletions cut 0 bases from V and 3 bases from J, with 14 bases between. From germline, CDR1 is GTSNPN and CDR2 SVGIG (reference sequence). The CDR3 nucleotides read TGTGCCTGGAGTGTAGGGGCCTCGCCCTACTATGGCTACACCTTC. Protein product: CAWSVGASPYYGYTF.

This clone has just one count. The rearrangement uses TRBV6-5 and TRBJ1-2; D not certain. With 5 bases removed from V and 2 bases from J, the gap between germline ends came to 12 bases. The V gene's germline CDR1 is MNHEY and CDR2 SVGAGI. The CDR3 totals 14 residues. The CDR3: CASSRDSGNYGYTF. CDR3 in DNA: TGTGCCAGCAGTCGAGATTCGGGCAACTATGGCTACACCTTC.

The J gene is TRBJ1-1, the V gene TRBV6-5; D gene unclear. From germline, CDR1 is MNHEY and CDR2 SVGAGI. Trimming pared 0 bases from V and 0 bases from J, leaving 8 bases between. This CDR3 is 15 amino acids long. CDR3 coding DNA: TGTGCCAGCAGTTACTCGAATGGCCTGAACACTGAAGCTTTCTTT. This encodes CASSYSNGLNTEAFF.

The chain couples TRBV5-6 to TRBJ1-1; D is unclear. The CDR3 length is 15 residues. Looked up from germline, CDR1 is SGHDT and CDR2 is YYEEEE. V lost 5 bases and J lost 3, with 17 bases in between. Here the CDR3 reads CASRSRRAGDTEAFF. The CDR3, as DNA: TGTGCCAGCAGGTCGAGGAGGGCCGGGGACACTGAAGCTTTCTTT. The full variable domain, rest sourced from reference TRBV5-6 and TRBJ1-1, is DAGVTQSPTHLIKTRGQQVTLRCSPKSGHDTVSWYQQALGQGPQFIFQYYEEEERQRGNFPDRFSGHQFPNYSSELNVNALLLGDSALYLCASRSRRAGDTEAFFGQGTRLTVV.

This chain joins TRBV6-5 and TRBJ1-5, with unresolved D. This CDR3 comprises 13 residues. With 2 bases removed from V and 1 base from J, the gap between germline ends came to 3 bases. CDR1 and CDR2 (germline): MNHEY, SVGAGI. The DNA of the CDR3 is TGTGCCAGCAGTTACACCAGCAATCAGCCCCAGCATTTT. Translation: CASSYTSNQPQHF.

This chain uses TRBV5-8 with TRBJ2-5; D uncertain. CDR3 length equals 14 residues. Germline CDR1 is SGHTS and CDR2 is YDEGEE. The V end lost 0 bases, the J end lost 0 bases, and 6 bases lay between the germline ends. The CDR3 nucleotides are TGTGCCAGCAGCTTGGCCCTCCACCAAGAGACCCAGTACTTC. Protein product: CASSLALHQETQYF. Drawing the rest from reference TRBV5-8 and TRBJ2-5, the complete variable domain is EAGVTQSPTHLIKTRGQQATLRCSPISGHTSVYWYQQALGLGLQFLLWYDEGEERNRGNFPPRFSGRQFPNYSSELNVNALELEDSALYLCASSLALHQETQYFGPGTRLLVL.

The chain combines TRBV7-8 with TRBJ1-6, with D perhaps matching TRBD1 (5 bases). V was trimmed by 5 bases and J by 8 bases, leaving 22 bases between them. The CDR3 is made up of 17 amino acids. Germline values: CDR1 SGHVS, CDR2 FQNEAQ. In DNA, the CDR3 is TGTGCCAGCAGCCCGGTCGGGACGAGCGGGGGGTATTCACCCCTCCACTTT. Translation gives CASSPVGTSGGYSPLHF.

The genes are TRBV6-6 and TRBJ2-7, with D perhaps given as TRBD1 or TRBD2 (5 bases each). This CDR3 contains 15 residues. V lost 7 bases and J lost 2, with 18 bases in between. Germline loops: CDR1 MNHNY, CDR2 SVGAGI (reference sequence). Written as DNA, the CDR3 is TGTGCCAGCACTGGGGCGGAAGGGAGAGCCTACGAGCAGTACTTC. Its protein is CASTGAEGRAYEQYF.

The rearrangement links TRBV5-1 to TRBJ2-3; D call uncertain. The CDR3 is 13 residues long. Germline values: CDR1 SGHRS, CDR2 YFSETQ. V dropped 3 bases and J dropped 0 bases, with 5 bases sitting between them. CDR3 sequence: CASSSDSTDTQYF. CDR3 nucleotides: TGCGCCAGCAGCTCCGACAGCACAGATACGCAGTATTTT. Based on the CDR3 plus reference TRBV5-1 and TRBJ2-3, the full variable domain is KAGVTQTPRYLIKTRGQQVTLSCSPISGHRSVSWYQQTPGQGLQFLFEYFSETQRNKGNFPGRFSGRQFSNSRSEMNVSTLELGDSALYLCASSSDSTDTQYFGPGTRLTVL.

J is TRBJ2-7 and V is TRBV3-1 (or the pseudogene TRBV3-2), with D perhaps being TRBD1 or TRBD2 (5 bases each). The length of the CDR3 is 16 residues. V lost 1 base and J 6 bases, leaving 19 bases between the germline ends. The germline V gene has CDR1 LGHDT and CDR2 YNNKEL (reference sequence). The CDR3 spells CASSQGYRKVRGEQYF. For the CDR3, the DNA is TGTGCCAGCAGCCAAGGGTACAGGAAGGTACGGGGCGAGCAGTACTTC.

The chain is built from TRBV27 and TRBJ1-2; TRBD1 matches at 8 bases. Germline CDR1 is MNHEY and CDR2 is SMNVEV (reference sequence). The CDR3 loop spans 15 amino acids. Unmatched junction bases numbered 7, after V lost 3 bases and J lost 4 bases. CDR3 coding DNA: TGTGCCAGCAGTTTGAGGACAGGGACGGCCTATGGCTACACCTTC. This sequence encodes CASSLRTGTAYGYTF.

V is TRBV7-9 and J is TRBJ2-5; TRBD2 might be the D (7 bases). V was pared by 6 bases and J by 2 bases, with 25 bases between. The germline V gene encodes CDR1 SEHNR and CDR2 FQNEAQ (reference sequence). This CDR3 spans 18 amino acids. The CDR3 nucleotides read TGTGCCAGCAGACCTATTCGGGGGGAGGGACAAAATCAAGAGACCCAGTACTTC. Residues: CASRPIRGEGQNQETQYF.

This CDR3 reads CASSWAGDQPQHF. The CDR3 coding sequence is TGCGCCAGCAGTTGGGCAGGGGATCAGCCCCAGCATTTT. The chain is built from TRBV10-2 and TRBJ1-5; D might be TRBD1 (6 bases). Trimming stripped 5 bases from V and 5 bases from J, with 10 bases between. The V gene's germline CDR1 is WSHSY and CDR2 SAAADI. The CDR3 runs 13 residues.

The gene calls are TRBV2 and TRBJ1-3; 7 bases align to TRBD1. The CDR3 is 20 amino acids. The V gene's germline CDR1 is SNHLY and CDR2 FYNNEI. Trimming at V came to 8 bases and at J to 0 bases, leaving 22 bases not matched to a gene. Here the CDR3 reads CASLFDRTGIPTSSGNTIYF. CDR3 in DNA: TGTGCCAGCTTGTTTGATAGGACAGGTATTCCAACAAGCTCTGGAAACACCATATATTTT.

The V gene is TRBV20-1, the J gene TRBJ1-2, with D maybe TRBD1 (6 bases). Between the trimmed V and J ends, which lost 3 bases and 4 bases, there was a span of 24 bases. This CDR3 has 17 amino acids. Per germline, CDR1 DFQATT and CDR2 SNEGSKA (reference sequence). DNA for the CDR3: TGCAGTGCTAGTCACGAGGGGGGAGTCTATACGGGCTATGGCTACACCTTC. The encoded protein is CSASHEGGVYTGYGYTF.

This sequence joins TRBV5-1 and TRBJ2-3; a weak D match, TRBD1 (5 bases). The V gene lost 5 bases and the J gene lost 1 base, with 20 bases spanning the gap. This CDR3 region has 17 residues. From germline, CDR1 is SGHRS and CDR2 YFSETQ. CDR3 nucleotides: TGCGCCAGCAGTCCTCTCCCAATAACAGGCGGCACAGATACGCAGTATTTT. Translation gives CASSPLPITGGTDTQYF.

V and J are TRBV11-3 and TRBJ2-7, with unresolved D. Per the germline V gene, CDR1 is SGHNT and CDR2 is YENEEA. V lost 0 bases and J lost 2, with 11 bases in between. The CDR3 length is 15 residues. CDR3 loop: CASSLEMGSTYEQYF. The CDR3 DNA sequence: TGTGCCAGCAGCTTAGAGATGGGCTCCACCTACGAGCAGTACTTC.

The rearrangement links TRBV29-1 to TRBJ1-2; D is ambiguous. Trimming shortened V by 2 bases and J by 7 bases, and 11 bases separated the two germline ends. Looked up from germline, CDR1 is SQVTM and CDR2 is ANQGSEA. The CDR3 runs to 12 residues. CDR3 amino acids: CSVEPYGGGYTF. The CDR3 DNA reads as TGCAGCGTTGAACCCTACGGAGGTGGCTACACCTTC.